The 30 T cell receptor beta chains given below trace back to one sample, sequenced in a study of OX40 agonist ivuxolimab in advanced cancers. The assay was immunoSEQ multiplex PCR, and TCRdb's table has in-frame clones only and misses some. The sample has tens of thousands of clones; around 87% are singletons. The input for sequencing was CD4+ or CD8+ T cells sorted from blood, taken in a trial of the OX40 agonist ivuxolimab. The origin of the receptors is an adult with an advanced solid tumor such as melanoma, head and neck, liver or kidney cancer.

This rearrangement joins TRBV7-3 to TRBJ1-1; TRBD1 might be the D (5 bases). The CDR3 is 12 residues long. Germline V gene sequence: CDR1 SGHTA, CDR2 FQGTGA. V was pared by 5 bases and J by 11 bases, with 15 bases between. DNA of the CDR3: TGTGCCAGCAGCCCGAAGACAGCCGGCGCTTTCTTT. This sequence encodes CASSPKTAGAFF.

The chain joins TRBV19 to TRBJ2-3; no clear D gene. The CDR3 length is 14 residues. The V end lost 6 bases, the J end lost 0 bases, and 10 bases lay between the germline ends. The germline CDR1 and CDR2 sequences are LNHDA and SQIVND (reference sequence). CDR3 in amino acids: CASRTAVSTDTQYF. The CDR3 bases are TGTGCCAGTAGAACCGCTGTGAGCACAGATACGCAGTATTTT.

This clone appeared a few times. The chain carries TRBV7-3 and TRBJ2-1; the D is unclear. V lost 3 bases and J lost 7, with 13 bases in between. This CDR3 is built from 14 residues. Germline V gene sequence: CDR1 SGHTA, CDR2 FQGTGA. The CDR3 DNA sequence: TGTGCCAGCAGCTTTGCTGGATCAACTAATGAGCAGTTCTTC. As protein: CASSFAGSTNEQFF.

The rearrangement uses TRBV21-1 and TRBJ2-3; the D call TRBD1 from the table was never checked on the DNA. TRBV21-1 is listed as a pseudogene. The CDR3 loop spans 15 amino acids. The CDR3 sequence: CASTPLYRVGDTQYF. As DNA, the CDR3 is TGTGCCAGCACCCCATTATACAGGGTTGGAGATACGCAGTATTTT.

Only one count was recorded for this clone. The V call is TRBV11-3, the J call TRBJ2-1, with 12 bases that match TRBD2. From germline, CDR1 is SGHNT and CDR2 YENEEA. CDR3 length: 15 residues. V shed 4 bases and J 3 bases; nucleotides not matched to a gene: 1. For the CDR3, the DNA is TGTGCCAGCAGCTGGACTAGCGGGATCTACAATGAGCAGTTCTTC. Its translation is CASSWTSGIYNEQFF. Combining the CDR3 with reference TRBV11-3 and TRBJ2-1 gives the whole variable domain EAGVVQSPRYKIIEKKQPVAFWCNPISGHNTLYWYLQNLGQGPELLIRYENEEAVDDSQLPKDRFSAERLKGVDSTLKIQPAELGDSAVYLCASSWTSGIYNEQFFGPGTRLTVL.

The chain is built from TRBV28 and TRBJ2-2, with D tentatively TRBD1 (7 bases). V lost 6 bases, J lost 5 bases, and 16 bases lay in between. The CDR3 runs 15 residues. Germline V gene lookup returns CDR1 MDHEN and CDR2 SYDVKM. The chain's CDR3 is CASSTGGQRTGELFF. The CDR3 nucleotides are TGTGCCAGCAGCACCGGGGGACAGAGGACCGGGGAGCTGTTTTTT.

The J gene is TRBJ2-1, the V gene TRBV7-2; TRBD2 aligns across 13 bases. Germline V lookup: CDR1 SGHTA, CDR2 FQGNSA. CDR3 size: 17 residues. J gave up 3 bases and V 1 base, and 3 bases lay outside the gene matches. The chain's CDR3 is CASSLVGTSGVYNEQFF. For the CDR3, the DNA is TGTGCCAGCAGCTTAGTAGGGACTAGCGGGGTCTACAATGAGCAGTTCTTC.

V is TRBV27 and J is TRBJ2-7, with D tentatively TRBD1 (6 bases). The germline V gene encodes CDR1 MNHEY and CDR2 SMNVEV (reference sequence). This CDR3 contains 14 residues. V was shortened by 4 bases and J by 3 bases, with 13 bases between the two germline ends. This CDR3 reads CASSSRTVNYEQYF. CDR3 in DNA: TGTGCCAGCAGTTCCCGGACAGTAAACTACGAGCAGTACTTC.

This chain connects TRBV6-6 to TRBJ1-3, with a tentative D call TRBD1 (6 bases). Between the trimmed V and J ends, which lost 6 bases and 0 bases, there was a span of 9 bases. The length of the CDR3 is 14 residues. Germline assignment: CDR1 MNHNY and CDR2 SVGAGI (reference sequence). CDR3 sequence (DNA): TGTGCCAGCAGGTTGGACAGCTCTGGAAACACCATATATTTT. Translating gives CASRLDSSGNTIYF.

The V and J genes are TRBV6-5 and TRBJ2-3; D perhaps matches TRBD1 (6 bases). This CDR3 is built from 12 residues. Germline V gene sequence: CDR1 MNHEY, CDR2 SVGAGI. Between the trimmed V and J ends, which lost 10 bases and 4 bases, there was a span of 12 bases. Here the CDR3 reads CAIGSGADTQYF. Here the CDR3 DNA reads TGTGCCATCGGATCAGGGGCAGATACGCAGTATTTT.

The chain is built from TRBV7-2 and TRBJ2-1, with 9 bases fitting TRBD1. Per germline, CDR1 SGHTA and CDR2 FQGNSA. Trimming at V came to 5 bases and at J to 4 bases, leaving 9 bases not matched to a gene. There are 16 residues in the CDR3. The CDR3 protein is CASSISGGQGYNEQFF. The DNA for the CDR3 is TGTGCCAGCAGCATCTCAGGGGGACAGGGATACAATGAGCAGTTCTTC.

V and J are TRBV18 and TRBJ1-5; tentatively, D is TRBD1 (5 bases). CDR3 length equals 15 residues. The germline CDR1 and CDR2 sequences are KGHSH and LQKENI. Trimming removed 4 bases from V and 6 bases from J, with 16 bases in between. The CDR3 bases are TGTGCCAGCTCACGATACGACAGACGCGTTCAGCCCCAGCATTTT. This translates into CASSRYDRRVQPQHF.

The table lists this clone with a count of one. The V call is TRBV19, the J call TRBJ2-1; D is possibly TRBD2 (6 bases). Germline V gene lookup returns CDR1 LNHDA and CDR2 SQIVND (reference sequence). Trimming left V 9 bases short and J 2 bases short, with 17 bases between. This CDR3 region has 15 residues. CDR3 bases: TGTGCCAGCCACGATGAGGGCGGGGCCTACAATGAGCAGTTCTTC. The encoded protein is CASHDEGGAYNEQFF. Full variable domain (missing parts from reference TRBV19 and TRBJ2-1): DGGITQSPKYLFRKEGQNVTLSCEQNLNHDAMYWYRQDPGQGLRLIYYSQIVNDFQKGDIAEGYSVSREKKESFPLTVTSAQKNPTAFYLCASHDEGGAYNEQFFGPGTRLTVL.

This chain connects TRBV2 to TRBJ2-3; possibly TRBD2 for D (5 bases). The V and J ends lost 5 bases and 1 base respectively, with 13 bases between them. Germline V gene sequence: CDR1 SNHLY, CDR2 FYNNEI. This CDR3 is built from 15 residues. The CDR3 loop is CASSREVGGTDTQYF. Written as DNA, the CDR3 is TGTGCCAGCAGTAGGGAAGTCGGGGGCACAGATACGCAGTATTTT.

This chain joins TRBV5-5 and TRBJ1-4; D not resolved. The CDR3 has 16 amino acids. Trimming removed 0 bases from V and 0 bases from J, with 9 bases in between. Germline lookup yields CDR1 SGHKS and CDR2 YYEKEE (reference sequence). CDR3 amino acids: CASSLAAGATNEKLFF. In DNA, the CDR3 is TGTGCCAGCAGCTTGGCTGCGGGAGCAACTAATGAAAAACTGTTTTTT.

V and J are TRBV6-5 and TRBJ1-2; tentative D call: TRBD1 (6 bases). The V end lost 0 bases, the J end lost 3 bases, and 11 bases lay between the germline ends. Germline CDR1 and CDR2: MNHEY and SVGAGI. CDR3 length: 15 amino acids. The CDR3 spells CASSYSRGLDYGYTF. CDR3 DNA sequence: TGTGCCAGCAGTTACTCCAGGGGTTTGGACTATGGCTACACCTTC.

The rearrangement links TRBV15 to TRBJ2-7; a possible D gene is TRBD1 (6 bases). There are 15 residues in the CDR3. Germline V gene lookup returns CDR1 LNHNV and CDR2 YYDKDF (reference sequence). V dropped 1 base and J dropped 7 bases, with 17 bases sitting between them. The CDR3 reads CATSRAIQGESEQYF. CDR3 DNA sequence: TGTGCCACCAGCAGAGCCATACAGGGCGAGTCGGAGCAGTACTTC.

In nucleotides, the CDR3 is TGTGCCAGCAGCTTAGGCGGGGGCTACACCGGGGAGCTGTTTTTT. Protein product: CASSLGGGYTGELFF. V and J are TRBV7-3 and TRBJ2-2; D is possibly TRBD2 (7 bases). From germline, CDR1 is SGHTA and CDR2 FQGTGA. The CDR3 sequence is 15 residues long. The germline V and J ends were trimmed by 2 bases and 3 bases, with 10 bases remaining between them.

V usage is TRBV6-6 and J usage is TRBJ1-2; unclear D gene. The CDR3 totals 13 residues. Trimming pared 6 bases from V and 2 bases from J, leaving 10 bases between. Germline V lookup: CDR1 MNHNY, CDR2 SVGAGI (reference sequence). The CDR3, as DNA: TGTGCCAGCAGCCGAGACACAAACTATGGCTACACCTTC. Amino acid sequence: CASSRDTNYGYTF.

The chain has TRBV21-1 and TRBJ1-3. TRBV21-1 is labeled a pseudogene. The CDR3 totals 15 residues. The CDR3 sequence: CASFGPRPSGNTIYF. CDR3 coding DNA: TGTGCCAGTTTTGGACCCCGTCCTAGTGGAAACACCATATATTTT.

This rearrangement joins TRBV9 to TRBJ2-2; the D gene is possibly TRBD1 (5 bases). Trimming pared 3 bases from V and 6 bases from J, leaving 9 bases between. The CDR3 totals 13 residues. Germline CDR1 SGDLS, CDR2 YYNGEE. CDR3 DNA: TGTGCCAGCAGCGGCAGGGTCCCCGGGGAGCTGTTTTTT. Amino acids: CASSGRVPGELFF.

The chain recombines TRBV7-9 with TRBJ2-2, with 12 bases aligning to TRBD2. V lost 3 bases to trimming and J lost 5 bases; unmatched junction nucleotides: 7. There are 17 residues in the CDR3. Germline V CDR1 and CDR2: SEHNR, FQNEAQ (reference sequence). The CDR3 is CASSFHASGRGTGELFF. The CDR3 DNA reads TGTGCCAGCAGCTTCCACGCTAGCGGGAGGGGTACCGGGGAGCTGTTTTTT.

This chain joins TRBV6-5 and TRBJ2-7, with D unclear. This CDR3 spans 13 amino acids. V was trimmed by 6 bases and J by 0 bases, leaving 9 bases between them. Germline CDR1 MNHEY, CDR2 SVGAGI. The CDR3 DNA follows: TGTGCCAGCAGAGGGCTCGGCTCCTACGAGCAGTACTTC. It translates to CASRGLGSYEQYF.

The genes are TRBV7-2 and TRBJ1-6, with D unresolved. Trimming stripped 3 bases from V and 7 bases from J, with 7 bases between. CDR1 and CDR2 from the germline V gene are SGHTA and FQGNSA. This CDR3 is built from 13 residues. The CDR3 DNA is TGTGCCAGCAGCTTGCATAAGAATTCACCCCTCCACTTT. As protein: CASSLHKNSPLHF. Variable domain in full (rest from reference TRBV7-2 and TRBJ1-6): GAGVSQSPSNKVTEKGKDVELRCDPISGHTALYWYRQSLGQGLEFLIYFQGNSAPDKSGLPSDRFSAERTGGSVSTLTIQRTQQEDSAVYLCASSLHKNSPLHFGNGTRLTVT.

The V call is TRBV30, the J call TRBJ1-1; 7 bases align to TRBD1. Unmatched junction bases numbered 13, after V lost 2 bases and J lost 10 bases. This CDR3 is built from 14 residues. Germline CDR1 is GTSNPN and CDR2 is SVGIG (reference sequence). As DNA, the CDR3 is TGTGCCTGGAGTTTTCCGACAGGGAAACGGGGAGCTTTCTTT. Its protein product is CAWSFPTGKRGAFF.

This clone has just a few counts. J is TRBJ2-1 and V is TRBV18, with TRBD1 matching 10 bases. The length of the CDR3 is 19 residues. V shed 5 bases, J shed 4 bases, and the junction held 17 bases outside the gene matches. Germline assignment: CDR1 KGHSH and CDR2 LQKENI. The CDR3 bases are TGTGCCAGCTCAGAGCGGACAGGGGGTACCAACAAACTATACAATGAGCAGTTCTTC. Amino acid sequence: CASSERTGGTNKLYNEQFF.

In this sample, this clone turned up a few times. J is TRBJ1-2 and V is TRBV28, with 9 bases fitting TRBD1. The CDR3 is made up of 17 amino acids. Germline V CDR1 and CDR2: MDHEN, SYDVKM. Trimming cost V 4 bases and J 7 bases; bases outside gene matches: 16. CDR3 sequence reads: CASSSIGTGSSLSGYTF. The DNA for the CDR3 is TGTGCCAGCAGTTCCATAGGGACAGGGTCCAGCCTTTCTGGCTACACCTTC.

CDR3: CASSEEIRFTGELFF. The CDR3, as DNA: TGTGCCAGCAGTGAAGAGATAAGGTTTACCGGGGAGCTGTTTTTT. The chain is built from TRBV6-1 and TRBJ2-2; D not certain. The CDR3 runs 15 residues. Germline loops: CDR1 MNHNS, CDR2 SASEGT. The ends were cut back, 1 base at V and 5 bases at J, with 11 bases in the middle.

The chain couples TRBV28 to TRBJ2-7, with a tentative D call TRBD2 (6 bases). The CDR3 loop spans 14 amino acids. The germline V gene has CDR1 MDHEN and CDR2 SYDVKM. Trimming pared 7 bases from V and 1 base from J, leaving 14 bases between. The CDR3 spells CASTGWRGSYEQYF. The CDR3 coding sequence is TGTGCCAGCACTGGGTGGCGGGGATCCTACGAGCAGTACTTC.

This rearrangement joins TRBV28 to TRBJ2-3; 7 nucleotides line up with TRBD2. The germline V gene has CDR1 MDHEN and CDR2 SYDVKM. There are 14 residues in the CDR3. V trimming: 6 bases; J trimming: 5 bases; junction bases outside the gene matches: 8. In DNA form, the CDR3 reads TGTGCCAGCAGGGGCGGGGGTGCGATAGATACGCAGTATTTT. The encoded protein is CASRGGGAIDTQYF.